This T cell receptor (beta chain) was retrieved from a study of blood T cell repertoires in COVID-19. At the level of the study: Researchers got acute and convalescent COVID-19 samples from the United States, Italy and Spain. T cells, B-cell-depleted T cells, or PBMCs provided the cDNA or gDNA that served as material.

As processed by the authors: Reference gene primer amplification gave nucleated cell count estimates. The table came from immunoSEQ multiplex PCR; TCRdb's copy has only in-frame clones and leaves some out. D and trimming come from the DNA, and the V and J calls and clone size come from that table. The sample has 45,000 to 55,000 clones, around 90% seen once. The TCR was taken from a human donor in a cohort sampled during active COVID-19. Sequencing input: peripheral blood.

The CDR3 protein is CASSPVKGQGEDEQYF. The DNA for the CDR3 is TGTGCCAGCAGCCCCGTCAAGGGACAGGGGGAAGACGAGCAGTACTTC. The chain carries TRBV3-1 (or the pseudogene TRBV3-2) and TRBJ2-7, with 11 bases aligning to TRBD1. CDR1 is LGHDT, CDR2 YNNKEL, per germline (reference sequence). The CDR3 extends over 16 amino acids. The V segment lost 4 bases and the J segment 5 bases; nucleotides outside the gene matches: 10.